These 17 T cell receptor beta chains were sequenced from one sample in a study of shared clonotypes between healthy human individuals. Positively selected for CCR7, the CD45RO-negative cells used as naive CD8 cells excluded terminally differentiated effector memory CD45RA+ cells. Sequencing was performed with immunoSEQ multiplex PCR; in TCRdb, only in-frame clones are kept and a portion is missing. In the table there are a few million clones, 93% of which are singletons. The sample consisted of naive CD8+ T cells from PBMCs. These receptors all come from a man between 18 and 35 years old in good health. Some clones in this sample may be carry-over from other donors' samples.

The rearrangement joins TRBV21-1 to TRBJ1-2; TRBD1, the D gene given by the table, was not confirmed from the DNA. TRBV21-1 is an annotated pseudogene. This CDR3 is built from 14 residues. The CDR3 DNA reads TGTGCCAGCAGCAAAGCAGGCAGGGTCGGCGGCTACACCTTC. It encodes CASSKAGRVGGYTF.

As DNA, the CDR3 is TGTGCCAGCAGCCCCGGACTAGCGGGAGGGCCCAACGAGCAGTACTTC. This sequence encodes CASSPGLAGGPNEQYF. The rearrangement links TRBV5-4 to TRBJ2-7; 15 nucleotides agree with TRBD2. Per the germline V gene, CDR1 is SGHNT and CDR2 is YYREEE (reference sequence). V shed 4 bases, J shed 5 bases, and the junction held 7 bases outside the gene matches. The CDR3 has 16 amino acids. Filled out from reference TRBV5-4 and TRBJ2-7, the complete variable domain reads ETGVTQSPTHLIKTRGQQVTLRCSSQSGHNTVSWYQQALGQGPQFIFQYYREEENGRGNFPPRFSGLQFPNYSSELNVNALELDDSALYLCASSPGLAGGPNEQYFGPGTRLTVT.

This clone was detected only a few times. The gene calls are TRBV28 and TRBJ1-2, with D uncertain. CDR3 length: 11 amino acids. The germline V gene encodes CDR1 MDHEN and CDR2 SYDVKM. The V end was cut by 3 bases, the J end by 8 bases, with 7 bases between. CDR3 protein: CASSLNGGYTF. Written as DNA, the CDR3 is TGTGCCAGCAGTTTGAATGGGGGCTACACCTTC.

The J gene is TRBJ2-7, the V gene TRBV2; tentatively, D is TRBD1 (5 bases). The V gene lost 4 bases and the J gene lost 6 bases, with 13 bases spanning the gap. CDR3 length: 13 amino acids. From germline, CDR1 is SNHLY and CDR2 FYNNEI. The DNA of the CDR3 is TGTGCCAGCAGTGGAGGCAGGGTTCGCGAGCAGTACTTC. Its protein is CASSGGRVREQYF. Complete variable domain (other parts from reference TRBV2 and TRBJ2-7): EPEVTQTPSHQVTQMGQEVILRCVPISNHLYFYWYRQILGQKVEFLVSFYNNEISEKSEIFDDQFSVERPDGSNFTLKIRSTKLEDSAMYFCASSGGRVREQYFGPGTRLTVT.

V gene TRBV7-9 combines with J gene TRBJ2-1; 14 bases are a match to TRBD2. Germline values: CDR1 SEHNR, CDR2 FQNEAQ (reference sequence). There are 18 residues in the CDR3. The ends lost 6 bases at V and 1 base at J; junction bases unmatched: 8. The CDR3 DNA reads TGTGCCAGCAGTTCAACCGGGACTAGCGGGAGTTCCTACAATGAGCAGTTCTTC. This encodes CASSSTGTSGSSYNEQFF.

Here the CDR3 DNA reads TGTGCCAGCAGCTTAGAGTTTGGACTAGCGGGAGGGCCGTCCTACAATGAGCAGTTCTTC. This gives the protein CASSLEFGLAGGPSYNEQFF. V gene TRBV7-6 combines with J gene TRBJ2-1; 15 bases agree with TRBD2. Germline lookup yields CDR1 SGHVS and CDR2 FNYEAQ. V trimming: 1 base; J trimming: 1 base; junction bases outside the gene matches: 8. The CDR3 consists of 20 residues.

The CDR3 DNA sequence: TGTGCCAGCAGCGTAGGTCAGGGTGGACTAGCGGGTCCTATCTCCTACAATGAGCAGTTCTTC. Translating it yields CASSVGQGGLAGPISYNEQFF. The J gene is TRBJ2-1, the V gene TRBV9; TRBD2 matches 11 bases. Germline lookup yields CDR1 SGDLS and CDR2 YYNGEE. This CDR3 region has 21 residues. With 0 bases clipped from V and 0 bases from J, the junction kept 14 bases outside the gene matches. Looking up the rest from reference TRBV9 and TRBJ2-1 gives the full variable domain: DSGVTQTPKHLITATGQRVTLRCSPRSGDLSVYWYQQSLDQGLQFLIQYYNGEERAKGNILERFSAQQFPDLHSELNLSSLELGDSALYFCASSVGQGGLAGPISYNEQFFGPGTRLTVL.

V gene TRBV11-2 combines with J gene TRBJ2-7; D is uncertain. CDR1 is SGHAT, CDR2 FQNNGV, per germline. V lost 2 bases and J lost 5, with 16 bases in between. The CDR3 is 15 residues long. In DNA, the CDR3 is TGTGCCAGCAGCTTAAGGCAGTCGATTTACGACGAGCAGTACTTC. It codes for CASSLRQSIYDEQYF.

The chain uses TRBV6-1 and TRBJ1-2; D not certain. CDR1 and CDR2 (germline): MNHNS, SASEGT. Trimming pared 1 base from V and 7 bases from J, leaving 28 bases between. The CDR3 loop spans 19 amino acids. This CDR3 is CASSEGDLFAIGASGGYTF. In nucleotides, the CDR3 is TGTGCCAGCAGTGAAGGAGACTTGTTTGCGATCGGCGCTTCAGGTGGCTACACCTTC.

The chain has TRBV7-9 and TRBJ1-4; the D is unclear. V lost 4 bases and J lost 0, with 9 bases in between. The V gene's germline CDR1 is SEHNR and CDR2 FQNEAQ (reference sequence). The CDR3 totals 15 residues. Here the CDR3 reads CASSSGRATNEKLFF. The CDR3 DNA is TGTGCCAGCAGCTCCGGGCGTGCAACTAATGAAAAACTGTTTTTT.

This clone was seen just once. This sequence joins TRBV9 and TRBJ2-7, with 7 positions matching TRBD2. Trimming cost V 1 base and J 6 bases; bases outside gene matches: 7. The germline CDR1 and CDR2 sequences are SGDLS and YYNGEE. The CDR3 length is 14 residues. The CDR3, as DNA: TGTGCCAGCAGCGTATGGGGGAGGGCCAGCGAGCAGTACTTC. The encoded protein is CASSVWGRASEQYF. Supplemented by reference TRBV9 and TRBJ2-7, the full variable domain reads DSGVTQTPKHLITATGQRVTLRCSPRSGDLSVYWYQQSLDQGLQFLIQYYNGEERAKGNILERFSAQQFPDLHSELNLSSLELGDSALYFCASSVWGRASEQYFGPGTRLTVT.

This clone was observed a single time. The chain recombines TRBV18 with TRBJ2-7, with TRBD2 identical over 7 bases. Trimming took 0 bases from V and 3 from J; bases not matched to a gene: 5. The CDR3 loop spans 15 amino acids. Looked up from germline, CDR1 is KGHSH and CDR2 is LQKENI. The DNA of the CDR3 is TGTGCCAGCTCACCACCGGATACGGGAGGCTACGAGCAGTACTTC. Protein product: CASSPPDTGGYEQYF. Drawing the rest from reference TRBV18 and TRBJ2-7, the complete variable domain is NAGVMQNPRHLVRRRGQEARLRCSPMKGHSHVYWYRQLPEEGLKFMVYLQKENIIDESGMPKERFSAEFPKEGPSILRIQQVVRGDSAAYFCASSPPDTGGYEQYFGPGTRLTVT.

This clone was found once. CDR3 residues: CASSQHLFGEQETQYF. The CDR3 nucleotides read TGCGCCAGCAGCCAACACCTGTTTGGAGAACAAGAGACCCAGTACTTC. This rearrangement joins TRBV4-3 to TRBJ2-5; D is unclear. The CDR3 consists of 16 residues. CDR1 is LGHNA, CDR2 YSLEER, per germline. Trimming removed 2 bases from V and 2 bases from J, with 15 bases in between.

The chain is built from TRBV2 and TRBJ2-1; 10 bases are a match to TRBD2. The CDR3 is 17 amino acids. Germline V gene sequence: CDR1 SNHLY, CDR2 FYNNEI. Trimming at V came to 5 bases and at J to 6 bases, leaving 13 bases not matched to a gene. The CDR3 DNA follows: TGTGCCAGCAGTACCCGACTAGCGGGCCTCCTTTCCAATGAGCAGTTCTTC. Residues: CASSTRLAGLLSNEQFF.

The chain combines TRBV9 with TRBJ2-1, with 14 bases identical to TRBD2. Germline V gene sequence: CDR1 SGDLS, CDR2 YYNGEE. Trimming at V came to 3 bases and at J to 4 bases, leaving 3 bases not matched to a gene. The CDR3 is 16 residues long. CDR3 sequence: CASSARTSGGYNEQFF. The CDR3 coding sequence is TGTGCCAGCAGCGCACGGACTAGCGGGGGGTACAATGAGCAGTTCTTC.

This chain joins TRBV25-1 and TRBJ2-2; D is undetermined. The CDR3 spans 13 residues. Trimming cost V 3 bases and J 7 bases, with 9 bases left between them. Germline V CDR1 and CDR2: MGHDK, SYGVNS. DNA for the CDR3: TGTGCCAGCAGTGATCCGCCGTTCGGGGAGCTGTTTTTT. It specifies CASSDPPFGELFF.

The gene calls are TRBV27 and TRBJ2-7; maybe TRBD2 (5 bases). The V gene lost 2 bases and the J gene lost 6 bases, with 11 bases spanning the gap. Germline CDR1 reads MNHEY; CDR2 reads SMNVEV (reference sequence). The CDR3 totals 13 residues. The CDR3 DNA reads TGTGCCAGCAGTTTAGTTGGGAGCGCCGAGCAGTACTTC. Amino acids: CASSLVGSAEQYF.